This T cell receptor (beta chain) was recovered during a study of siplizumab effects on memory and regulatory T cells. Sequenced by immunoSEQ multiplex PCR; TCRdb stores in-frame clones only, minus some. The sample includes some 52,000 clones, under 98% seen only once; the top ten take 0.55% to 0.65%. V shed 4 bases, J shed 9 bases, and the junction held 6 bases outside the gene matches. The length of the CDR3 is 15 residues. Germline assignment: CDR1 SGHTS and CDR2 YDEGEE. Sequencing was done on a sample of naive CD4+ T cells sorted from blood. V and J are TRBV5-8 and TRBJ1-6; 11 bases map to TRBD1. The sequence came from a human donor in good health. The CDR3 region has the DNA TGTGCCAGCAGCGCAGGACAGGGGGCAGGTTCACCCCTCCACTTT. Translated, it gives CASSAGQGAGSPLHF.